The 20 T cell receptor beta chains in this list originate from one sample, sequenced in a study of PD-1 blockade in classical Hodgkin lymphoma. Each patient's relapse followed autologous stem cell transplantation, and brentuximab vedotin exposure varied. TCRdb's copy holds only in-frame clones and misses some; the assay was immunoSEQ multiplex PCR. The sample shows fewer than 55,000 clones, roughly 86% of them seen only once. The material was peripheral blood mononuclear cells (PBMCs), obtained at baseline. The receptor set was obtained from a human donor with classical Hodgkin lymphoma.

This clone was recorded once. The gene calls are TRBV9 and TRBJ1-6; D is perhaps TRBD1 (6 bases). V dropped 0 bases and J dropped 6 bases, with 13 bases sitting between them. Germline CDR1 is SGDLS and CDR2 is YYNGEE. The CDR3 covers 16 residues. CDR3 sequence reads: CASSVAPGQSNSPLHF. The CDR3 bases are TGTGCCAGCAGCGTAGCCCCAGGACAGAGTAATTCACCCCTCCACTTT.

The rearrangement joins TRBV5-1 to TRBJ1-3; 10 positions agree with TRBD1. The CDR3 sequence is 16 residues long. V gave up 0 bases and J gave up 3 bases; unmatched junction bases: 3. Germline assignment: CDR1 SGHRS and CDR2 YFSETQ. The CDR3 loop is CASSLGDRGFGNTIYF. The CDR3 DNA reads as TGCGCCAGCAGCTTGGGGGACAGGGGATTTGGAAACACCATATATTTT.

The V and J genes are TRBV28 and TRBJ2-5, with TRBD1 as a possible D gene (7 bases). CDR1 is MDHEN and CDR2 is SYDVKM in the germline V gene. This CDR3 contains 15 residues. V was cut by 5 bases and J by 2 bases, with 15 bases left in between. CDR3 amino acids: CASSLQGGRQETQYF. The CDR3 DNA reads TGTGCCAGCAGTCTTCAGGGGGGAAGACAAGAGACCCAGTACTTC.

This clone was picked up one time. The rearrangement joins TRBV11-1 to TRBJ2-7; 7 bases align to TRBD2. Looked up from germline, CDR1 is SGHAT and CDR2 is FQDESV (reference sequence). Germline trimming cut 6 bases from V and 3 bases from J; bases unmatched to any gene: 5. This CDR3 spans 13 amino acids. The CDR3 loop is CASRRAGVYEQYF. DNA for the CDR3: TGTGCCAGCAGGCGGGCGGGAGTCTACGAGCAGTACTTC.

DNA of the CDR3: TGTGCCAGCAGCTCCTTAGCGGAGATAATCACAGATACGCAGTATTTT. This codes for CASSSLAEIITDTQYF. The V gene is TRBV7-8, the J gene TRBJ2-3; weak D call: TRBD2 (6 bases). The V end lost 4 bases, the J end lost 2 bases, and 16 bases lay between the germline ends. Germline V gives CDR1 SGHVS, CDR2 FQNEAQ. The CDR3 is 16 residues long. Full variable domain (missing parts from reference TRBV7-8 and TRBJ2-3): GAGVSQSPRYKVAKRGQDVALRCDPISGHVSLFWYQQALGQGPEFLTYFQNEAQLDKSGLPSDRFFAERPEGSVSTLKIQRTQQEDSAVYLCASSSLAEIITDTQYFGPGTRLTVL.

Points on this clone: Other DNA sequences in the same sample also yield this CDR3. The chain carries TRBV9 and TRBJ2-1; D possibly matches TRBD1 or TRBD2 (5 bases each). This CDR3 is 13 amino acids long. The germline CDR1 and CDR2 sequences are SGDLS and YYNGEE. V shed 0 bases and J shed 5 bases, with 6 bases lying between them. The CDR3 DNA follows: TGTGCCAGCAGCGTAGGAGGGGACAATGAGCAGTTCTTC. It is translated as CASSVGGDNEQFF. The full variable domain, completed using reference TRBV9 and TRBJ2-1, is DSGVTQTPKHLITATGQRVTLRCSPRSGDLSVYWYQQSLDQGLQFLIQYYNGEERAKGNILERFSAQQFPDLHSELNLSSLELGDSALYFCASSVGGDNEQFFGPGTRLTVL.

The rearrangement joins TRBV29-1 to TRBJ2-3, with 11 bases that match TRBD2. V gave up 0 bases and J gave up 6 bases; unmatched junction bases: 2. Looked up from germline, CDR1 is SQVTM and CDR2 is ANQGSEA. CDR3 size: 14 residues. CDR3 nucleotide sequence: TGCAGCGTTGAAGAGATAGCGGGAGGGGATACGCAGTATTTT. This sequence encodes CSVEEIAGGDTQYF.

This clone was detected a few times. The chain uses TRBV5-3 and TRBJ1-1; D possibly corresponds to TRBD1 (5 bases). TRBV5-3 falls under the ORF class, with uncertain function. The CDR3 covers 18 residues. Deletions cut 10 bases from V and 0 bases from J, with 28 bases between. The DNA of the CDR3 is TGTGCCCTCCAGCTTAAACTTTCAGGACACTTCCTGAACACTGAAGCTTTCTTT. Its translation: CALQLKLSGHFLNTEAFF.

This sequence joins TRBV9 and TRBJ2-7; TRBD1 matches 8 bases. The CDR3 is 15 amino acids. CDR1 is SGDLS, CDR2 YYNGEE, per germline. The junction had 4 bases not matched to a gene; V was cut back by 2 bases and J by 0 bases. Here the CDR3 reads CASSVGQGTSYEQYF. The CDR3 region has the DNA TGTGCCAGCAGCGTTGGACAGGGTACCTCCTACGAGCAGTACTTC.

The V gene is TRBV29-1, the J gene TRBJ1-1; D may be TRBD1 (6 bases). Germline CDR1 is SQVTM and CDR2 is ANQGSEA. V was clipped by 5 bases and J by 5 bases, with 9 bases between them. This CDR3 is built from 11 residues. In DNA form, the CDR3 reads TGCAGCGTTACAGGGAGGACTGAAGCTTTCTTT. It codes for CSVTGRTEAFF.

In this sample, this clone turned up once. CDR3 residues: CASSSRGRSTGELFF. The CDR3 bases are TGTGCCAGCAGCTCAAGGGGGAGGAGCACCGGGGAGCTGTTTTTT. The chain joins TRBV27 to TRBJ2-2, with D perhaps being TRBD1 or TRBD2 (6 bases each). The CDR3 consists of 15 residues. Germline V gene sequence: CDR1 MNHEY, CDR2 SMNVEV (reference sequence). The ends were cut back, 6 bases at V and 4 bases at J, with 15 bases in the middle.

The chain has TRBV5-4 and TRBJ2-5; D possibly corresponds to TRBD1 (6 bases). This CDR3 has 14 residues. V lost 3 bases to trimming and J lost 0 bases, with 9 bases between them. Germline CDR1 and CDR2: SGHNT and YYREEE (reference sequence). The CDR3 reads CASSSGVNQETQYF. As DNA, the CDR3 is TGTGCCAGCAGCTCAGGGGTCAACCAAGAGACCCAGTACTTC.

This chain joins TRBV28 and TRBJ1-2; the D gene is possibly TRBD1 (5 bases). Germline CDR1 reads MDHEN; CDR2 reads SYDVKM. Trimming cost V 6 bases and J 3 bases, with 26 bases left between them. The CDR3 has 18 residues. In DNA, the CDR3 is TGTGCCAGCAGCTCAGGACGGGACCGTTGGAGTTTTGACTATGGCTACACCTTC. Translating it yields CASSSGRDRWSFDYGYTF.

In its sample, this clone was seen a few times. The chain joins TRBV7-9 to TRBJ2-2; D is ambiguous. The CDR3 sequence is 14 residues long. Trimming shortened V by 1 base and J by 1 base, and 4 bases separated the two germline ends. Germline V gene data show CDR1 as SEHNR and CDR2 as FQNEAQ (reference sequence). For the CDR3, the DNA is TGTGCCAGCAGCTTAGACGGGAACACCGGGGAGCTGTTTTTT. Translating it yields CASSLDGNTGELFF.

The V gene is TRBV5-1, the J gene TRBJ2-2; D might be TRBD1 (6 bases). With 1 base removed from V and 6 bases from J, the gap between germline ends came to 13 bases. The CDR3 contains 15 residues. Germline V gene lookup returns CDR1 SGHRS and CDR2 YFSETQ. This CDR3 reads CASSLTPGASGELFF. CDR3 coding DNA: TGCGCCAGCAGCTTGACCCCAGGGGCGTCCGGGGAGCTGTTTTTT.

This clone was detected once. The V call is TRBV5-6, the J call TRBJ2-1; D possibly corresponds to TRBD2 (5 bases). V lost 6 bases and J lost 5, with 12 bases in between. In germline, CDR1 is SGHDT, CDR2 YYEEEE. This CDR3 spans 13 amino acids. CDR3 nucleotides: TGTGCCAGCAACTTAGCGCCCAACAATGAGCAGTTCTTC. This encodes CASNLAPNNEQFF.

This clone has only a few counts. The chain joins TRBV28 to TRBJ1-1, with TRBD1 identical over 9 bases. This CDR3 contains 14 residues. The V segment lost 5 bases and the J segment 1 base; nucleotides outside the gene matches: 2. Germline CDR1 reads MDHEN; CDR2 reads SYDVKM. The CDR3 coding sequence is TGTGCCAGCAGTCTGGGACAGGGGAACACTGAAGCTTTCTTT. Residues: CASSLGQGNTEAFF. Full variable domain (outside the CDR3, taken from reference TRBV28 and TRBJ1-1): DVKVTQSSRYLVKRTGEKVFLECVQDMDHENMFWYRQDPGLGLRLIYFSYDVKMKEKGDIPEGYSVSREKKERFSLILESASTNQTSMYLCASSLGQGNTEAFFGQGTRLTVV.

The rearrangement links TRBV11-2 to TRBJ1-2; possibly TRBD1 for D (6 bases). Germline assignment: CDR1 SGHAT and CDR2 FQNNGV. Deletions cut 5 bases from V and 8 bases from J, with 15 bases between. CDR3 length: 13 residues. The CDR3 DNA follows: TGTGCCAGCAGCCCAGGCACAGGGTACGGCTACACCTTC. Protein product: CASSPGTGYGYTF.

J is TRBJ1-2 and V is TRBV28; D gene uncertain. The CDR3 loop spans 14 amino acids. The V end lost 2 bases, the J end lost 2 bases, and 9 bases lay between the germline ends. Germline values: CDR1 MDHEN, CDR2 SYDVKM. The CDR3 region has the DNA TGTGCCAGCAGTTTACCTCCGGTGAACTATGGCTACACCTTC. Its protein product is CASSLPPVNYGYTF.

The V call is TRBV6-5, the J call TRBJ2-7; a weak D match, TRBD1 (5 bases). Germline-derived CDR1 and CDR2 are MNHEY and SVGAGI. The CDR3 consists of 16 residues. The ends were cut back, 0 bases at V and 3 bases at J, with 15 bases in the middle. CDR3 sequence: CASSYSMGPNLYEQYF. Written as DNA, the CDR3 is TGTGCCAGCAGTTACTCGATGGGGCCAAATCTCTACGAGCAGTACTTC.